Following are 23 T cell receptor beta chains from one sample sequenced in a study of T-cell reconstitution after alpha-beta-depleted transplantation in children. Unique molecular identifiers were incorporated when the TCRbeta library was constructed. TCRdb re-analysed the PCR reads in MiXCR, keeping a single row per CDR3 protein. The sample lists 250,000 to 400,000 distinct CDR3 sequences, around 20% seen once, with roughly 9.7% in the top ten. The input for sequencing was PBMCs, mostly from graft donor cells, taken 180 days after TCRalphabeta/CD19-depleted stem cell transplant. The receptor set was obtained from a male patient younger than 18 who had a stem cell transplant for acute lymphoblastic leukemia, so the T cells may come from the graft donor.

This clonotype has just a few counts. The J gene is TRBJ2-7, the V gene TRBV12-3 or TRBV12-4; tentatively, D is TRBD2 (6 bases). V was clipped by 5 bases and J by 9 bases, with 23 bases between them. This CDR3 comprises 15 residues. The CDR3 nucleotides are TGTGCCAGCAGTCGTACAGACACCGCCTACGGGGGGCAGTACTTC. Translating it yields CASSRTDTAYGGQYF.

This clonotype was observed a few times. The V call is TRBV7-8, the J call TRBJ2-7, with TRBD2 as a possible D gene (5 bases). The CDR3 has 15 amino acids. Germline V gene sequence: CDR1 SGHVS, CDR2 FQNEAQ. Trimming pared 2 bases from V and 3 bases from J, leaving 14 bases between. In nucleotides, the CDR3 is TGTGCCAGCAGCTTACGCCCAGCGGATCACTACGAGCAGTACTTC. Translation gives CASSLRPADHYEQYF. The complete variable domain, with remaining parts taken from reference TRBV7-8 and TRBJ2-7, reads GAGVSQSPRYKVAKRGQDVALRCDPISGHVSLFWYQQALGQGPEFLTYFQNEAQLDKSGLPSDRFFAERPEGSVSTLKIQRTQQEDSAVYLCASSLRPADHYEQYFGPGTRLTVT.

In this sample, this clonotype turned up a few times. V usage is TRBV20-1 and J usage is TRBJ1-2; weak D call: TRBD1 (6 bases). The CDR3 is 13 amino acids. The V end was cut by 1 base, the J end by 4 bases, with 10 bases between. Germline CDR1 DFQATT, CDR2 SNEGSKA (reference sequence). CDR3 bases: TGCAGTGCTAGAGCGAGGGGGGCCTATGGCTACACCTTC. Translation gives CSARARGAYGYTF.

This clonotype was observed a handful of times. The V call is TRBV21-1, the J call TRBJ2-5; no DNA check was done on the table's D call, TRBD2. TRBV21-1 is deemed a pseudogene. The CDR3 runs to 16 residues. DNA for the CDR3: TGTGCCAGCAGCAAAGTGGGACTAGCGGGAGAAGAGACCCAGTACTTC. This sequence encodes CASSKVGLAGEETQYF.

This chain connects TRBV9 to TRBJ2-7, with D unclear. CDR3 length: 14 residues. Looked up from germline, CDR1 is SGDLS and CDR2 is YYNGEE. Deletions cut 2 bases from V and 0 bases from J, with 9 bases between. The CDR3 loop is CASSVSPRSYEQYF. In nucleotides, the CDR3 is TGTGCCAGCAGCGTTTCACCCCGCTCCTACGAGCAGTACTTC.

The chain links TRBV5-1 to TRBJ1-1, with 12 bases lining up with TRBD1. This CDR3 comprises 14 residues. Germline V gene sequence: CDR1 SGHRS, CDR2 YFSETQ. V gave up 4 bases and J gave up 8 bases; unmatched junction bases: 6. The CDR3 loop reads CASSTGDRGREAFF. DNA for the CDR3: TGCGCCAGCAGCACCGGGGACAGGGGGCGAGAAGCTTTCTTT.

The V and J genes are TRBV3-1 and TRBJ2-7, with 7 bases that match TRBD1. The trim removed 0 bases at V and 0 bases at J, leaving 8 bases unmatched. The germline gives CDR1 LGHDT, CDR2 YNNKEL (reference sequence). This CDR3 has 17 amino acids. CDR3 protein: CASSQDRIGGVSYEQYF. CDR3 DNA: TGTGCCAGCAGCCAAGATCGGATAGGGGGCGTCTCCTACGAGCAGTACTTC.

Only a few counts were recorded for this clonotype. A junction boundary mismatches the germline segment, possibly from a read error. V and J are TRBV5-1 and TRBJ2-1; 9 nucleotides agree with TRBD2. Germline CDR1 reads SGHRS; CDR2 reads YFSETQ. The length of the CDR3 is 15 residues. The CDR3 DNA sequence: TGCGCCAGCAGCTTCCCGCGGGAGGGGTACAGTGAGCAGTTCTTC. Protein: CASSFPREGYSEQFF.

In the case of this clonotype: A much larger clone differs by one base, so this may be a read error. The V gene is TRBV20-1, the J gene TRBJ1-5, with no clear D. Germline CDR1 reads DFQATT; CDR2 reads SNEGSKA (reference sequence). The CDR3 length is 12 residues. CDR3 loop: CSARDVNPPQHF. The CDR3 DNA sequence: TGCAGTGCTAGAGATGTAAATCCGCCCCAGCATTTT.

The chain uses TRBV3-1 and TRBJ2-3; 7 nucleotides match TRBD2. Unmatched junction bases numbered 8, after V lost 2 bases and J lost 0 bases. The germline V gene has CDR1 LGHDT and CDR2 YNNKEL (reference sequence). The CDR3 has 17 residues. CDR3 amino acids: CASSQQQRGDSTDTQYF. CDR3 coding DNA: TGTGCCAGCAGCCAACAGCAGCGGGGCGATAGCACAGATACGCAGTATTTT.

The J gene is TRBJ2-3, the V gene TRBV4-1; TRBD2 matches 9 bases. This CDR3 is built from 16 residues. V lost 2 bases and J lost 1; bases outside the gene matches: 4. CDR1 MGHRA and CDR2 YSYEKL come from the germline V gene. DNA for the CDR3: TGCGCCAGCAGCCAACCCGGGACTAGCCGCACAGATACGCAGTATTTT. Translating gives CASSQPGTSRTDTQYF.

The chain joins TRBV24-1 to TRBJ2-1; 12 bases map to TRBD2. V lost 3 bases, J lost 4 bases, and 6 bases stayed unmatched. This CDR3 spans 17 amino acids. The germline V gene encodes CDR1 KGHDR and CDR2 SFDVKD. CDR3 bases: TGTGCCACCAGTGATGCCCTGACTAGCGGGAGATACAATGAGCAGTTCTTC. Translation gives CATSDALTSGRYNEQFF.

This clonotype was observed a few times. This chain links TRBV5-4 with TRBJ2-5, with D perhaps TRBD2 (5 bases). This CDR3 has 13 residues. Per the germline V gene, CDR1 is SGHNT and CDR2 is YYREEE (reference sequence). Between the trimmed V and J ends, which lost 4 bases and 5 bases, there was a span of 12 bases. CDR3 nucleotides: TGTGCCAGCAGCAATCCCCCGGGGGAGACCCAGTACTTC. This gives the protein CASSNPPGETQYF.

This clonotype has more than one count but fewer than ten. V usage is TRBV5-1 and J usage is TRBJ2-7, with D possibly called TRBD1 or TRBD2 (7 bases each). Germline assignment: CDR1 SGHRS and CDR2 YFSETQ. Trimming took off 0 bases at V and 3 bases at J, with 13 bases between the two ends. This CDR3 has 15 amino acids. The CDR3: CASSLGQGGIYEQYF. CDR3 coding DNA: TGCGCCAGCAGCTTGGGTCAGGGGGGGATCTACGAGCAGTACTTC.

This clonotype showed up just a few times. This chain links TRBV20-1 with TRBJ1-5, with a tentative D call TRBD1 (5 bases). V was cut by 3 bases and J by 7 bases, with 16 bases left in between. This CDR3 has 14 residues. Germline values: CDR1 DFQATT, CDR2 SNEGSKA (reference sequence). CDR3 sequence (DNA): TGCAGTGCTAGGCCCTTGAAGGGGAACCAGCCCCAGCATTTT. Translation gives CSARPLKGNQPQHF.

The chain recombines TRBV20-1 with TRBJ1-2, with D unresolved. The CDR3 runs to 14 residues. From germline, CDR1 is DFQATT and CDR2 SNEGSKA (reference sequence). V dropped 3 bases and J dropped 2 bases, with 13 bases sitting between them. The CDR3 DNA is TGCAGTGCTAGCCCCGGACGGAAGAACTATGGCTACACCTTC. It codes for CSASPGRKNYGYTF.

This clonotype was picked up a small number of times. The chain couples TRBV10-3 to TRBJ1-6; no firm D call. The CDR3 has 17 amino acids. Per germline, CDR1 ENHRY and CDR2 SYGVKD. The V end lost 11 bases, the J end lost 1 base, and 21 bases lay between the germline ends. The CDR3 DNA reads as TGTGCCGGACTTCAGCGGCAGGAGGAATCCTATAATTCACCCCTCCACTTT. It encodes CAGLQRQEESYNSPLHF.

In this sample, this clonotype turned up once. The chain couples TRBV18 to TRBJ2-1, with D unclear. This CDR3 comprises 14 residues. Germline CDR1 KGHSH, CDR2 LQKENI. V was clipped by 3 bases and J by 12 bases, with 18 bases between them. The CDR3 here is CASSPNKISPWQFF. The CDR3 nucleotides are TGTGCCAGCTCACCTAATAAGATCAGCCCCTGGCAGTTCTTC. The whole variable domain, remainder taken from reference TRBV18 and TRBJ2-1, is NAGVMQNPRHLVRRRGQEARLRCSPMKGHSHVYWYRQLPEEGLKFMVYLQKENIIDESGMPKERFSAEFPKEGPSILRIQQVVRGDSAAYFCASSPNKISPWQFFGPGTRLTVL.

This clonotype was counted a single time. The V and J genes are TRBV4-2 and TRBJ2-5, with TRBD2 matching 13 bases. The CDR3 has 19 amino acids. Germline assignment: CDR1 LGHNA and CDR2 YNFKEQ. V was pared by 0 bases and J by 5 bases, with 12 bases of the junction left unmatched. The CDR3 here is CASSQDGPRTSGSVETQYF. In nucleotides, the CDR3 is TGTGCCAGCAGCCAAGATGGCCCCCGGACTAGCGGGAGTGTGGAGACCCAGTACTTC.

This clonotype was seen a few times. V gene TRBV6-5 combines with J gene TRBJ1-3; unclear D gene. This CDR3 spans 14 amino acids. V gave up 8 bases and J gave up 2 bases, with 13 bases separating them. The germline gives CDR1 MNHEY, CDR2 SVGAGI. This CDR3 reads CASSYLGAGNTIYF. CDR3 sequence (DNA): TGTGCCAGCTCTTACTTGGGAGCTGGAAACACCATATATTTT.

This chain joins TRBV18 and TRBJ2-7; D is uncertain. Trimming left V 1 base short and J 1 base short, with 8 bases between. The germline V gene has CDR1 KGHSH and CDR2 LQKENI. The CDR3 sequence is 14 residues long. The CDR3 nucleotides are TGTGCCAGCTCACCACGGGCTGAATCCTACGAGCAGTACTTC. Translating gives CASSPRAESYEQYF.

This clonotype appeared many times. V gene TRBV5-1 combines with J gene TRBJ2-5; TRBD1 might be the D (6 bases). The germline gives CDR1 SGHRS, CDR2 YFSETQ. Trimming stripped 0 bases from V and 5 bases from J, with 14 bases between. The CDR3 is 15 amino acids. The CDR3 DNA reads TGCGCCAGCAGCTTGGAGACAGGAAGAACGGAGACCCAGTACTTC. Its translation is CASSLETGRTETQYF.

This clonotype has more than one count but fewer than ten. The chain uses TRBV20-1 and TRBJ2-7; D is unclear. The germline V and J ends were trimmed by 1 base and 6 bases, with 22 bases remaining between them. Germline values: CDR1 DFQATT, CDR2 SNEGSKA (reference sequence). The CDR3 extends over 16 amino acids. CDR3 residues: CSARVVGRPPIREQYF. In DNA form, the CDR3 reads TGCAGTGCTAGAGTGGTCGGGCGACCACCCATACGCGAGCAGTACTTC.